The 21 T cell receptor beta chains in this list originate from one sample, sequenced in a study of regulatory T cells in long-lasting Graves disease. Time point: persistent/refractory GD, antithyroid drugs over 5 years with positive TRAb. PBMC RNA served as the TCR library source. The authors built TCR beta libraries using iRepertoire HTBI primers and Arm-PCR of CDR3 regions. TCRdb re-analysed the multiplex PCR reads in MiXCR, keeping a single row per CDR3 protein. Of around 500,000 distinct CDR3 sequences listed, more than 20% are singletons. Specimen: peripheral blood mononuclear cells (PBMCs), collected when the disease was refractory, from a patient treated with antithyroid drugs. Source of these receptors: a female donor with Graves disease.

This chain links TRBV2 with TRBJ2-1; D is possibly TRBD1 (6 bases). Trimming took off 6 bases at V and 7 bases at J, with 16 bases between the two ends. The CDR3 contains 14 residues. From germline, CDR1 is SNHLY and CDR2 FYNNEI. The CDR3 coding sequence is TGTGCCAGCAGCGCCCAACCCAGGGGTAATGAGCAGTTCTTC. This gives the protein CASSAQPRGNEQFF.

This chain connects TRBV2 to TRBJ2-7, with D possibly TRBD2 on 5 matching bases. V lost 6 bases and J 12 bases, leaving 15 bases between the germline ends. The germline V gene has CDR1 SNHLY and CDR2 FYNNEI. CDR3 length: 11 residues. The CDR3 region is CASSLGLEAYF. The CDR3 DNA sequence: TGTGCCAGCAGCTTGGGGTTGGAGGCGTACTTC.

For this clonotype: This is likely an artifact of a read error, given a far larger clone one base away. CDR3 in amino acids: CASGLWETQYF. The CDR3 DNA reads TGTGCCAGCGGTTTATGGGAGACCCAGTACTTC. The chain combines TRBV28 with TRBJ2-5; D is ambiguous. This CDR3 comprises 11 residues. In germline, CDR1 is MDHEN, CDR2 SYDVKM. The variable domain in full, completed from reference TRBV28 and TRBJ2-5, reads DVKVTQSSRYLVKRTGEKVFLECVQDMDHENMFWYRQDPGLGLRLIYFSYDVKMKEKGDIPEGYSVSREKKERFSLILESASTNQTSMYLCASGLWETQYFGPGTRLLVL.

This clonotype has at least ten counts. J is TRBJ2-7 and V is TRBV6-2 or TRBV6-3; D perhaps matches TRBD1 (6 bases). Germline V CDR1 and CDR2: MNHEY, SVGEGT. Trimming removed 3 bases at V and 1 base at J, with 13 bases between. The CDR3 consists of 15 residues. CDR3 in DNA: TGTGCCAGCAGTTATAGTACAGGGCATTCCTACGAGCAGTACTTC. This encodes CASSYSTGHSYEQYF.

This clonotype has ten or more counts. This chain's CDR3 is CASSFRREKLFF. The CDR3 region has the DNA TGTGCCAGCAGCTTTCGGAGGGAAAAACTGTTTTTT. V usage is TRBV28 and J usage is TRBJ1-4; D not resolved. The CDR3 has 12 residues. V gave up 6 bases and J gave up 8 bases, with 10 bases separating them. The germline V gene has CDR1 MDHEN and CDR2 SYDVKM.

There are many counts of this clonotype. The V call is TRBV3-1, the J call TRBJ1-2; D call uncertain. Germline loops: CDR1 LGHDT, CDR2 YNNKEL (reference sequence). The V end lost 4 bases, the J end lost 0 bases, and 12 bases lay between the germline ends. The CDR3 has 15 amino acids. The CDR3 reads CASSPGPTTNYGYTF. The CDR3 region has the DNA TGTGCCAGCAGCCCAGGACCCACGACTAACTATGGCTACACCTTC.

Only a few counts were recorded for this clonotype. J is TRBJ2-3 and V is TRBV11-2, with 8 bases identical to TRBD2. The CDR3 consists of 16 residues. V lost 2 bases to trimming and J lost 4 bases; unmatched junction nucleotides: 8. Germline-derived CDR1 and CDR2 are SGHAT and FQNNGV. The CDR3 protein is CASSLSGRARPDTQYF. CDR3 in DNA: TGTGCCAGCAGCTTATCCGGGAGGGCCCGGCCAGATACGCAGTATTTT. Looking up the rest from reference TRBV11-2 and TRBJ2-3 gives the full variable domain: EAGVAQSPRYKIIEKRQSVAFWCNPISGHATLYWYQQILGQGPKLLIQFQNNGVVDDSQLPKDRFSAERLKGVDSTLKIQPAKLEDSAVYLCASSLSGRARPDTQYFGPGTRLTVL.

This clonotype was counted many times. The rearrangement links TRBV20-1 to TRBJ2-7, with 7 bases fitting TRBD2. This CDR3 is 12 amino acids long. Unmatched junction bases numbered 6, after V lost 6 bases and J lost 4 bases. Germline V gives CDR1 DFQATT, CDR2 SNEGSKA (reference sequence). The CDR3 spells CSAGYGGYEQYF. DNA of the CDR3: TGCAGTGCCGGGTACGGGGGGTACGAGCAGTACTTC.

The genes are TRBV7-9 and TRBJ1-4; D is uncertain. The V gene lost 5 bases and the J gene lost 10 bases, with 26 bases spanning the gap. CDR1 is SEHNR, CDR2 FQNEAQ, per germline (reference sequence). The CDR3 has 17 residues. In nucleotides, the CDR3 is TGTGCCAGCAGCCTAGTGCACGGGGAGACCCCATACGGAAAACTGTTTTTT. It is translated as CASSLVHGETPYGKLFF.

This chain links TRBV20-1 with TRBJ2-7, with TRBD2 matching 9 bases. V was clipped by 1 base and J by 6 bases; unmatched bases: 7. CDR1 is DFQATT, CDR2 SNEGSKA, per germline (reference sequence). This CDR3 has 14 amino acids. CDR3 sequence (DNA): TGCAGTGCTAGAGTGGTTAGCGGGAGTAGCGAGCAGTACTTC. Translation gives CSARVVSGSSEQYF.

The chain uses TRBV30 and TRBJ2-3; weak D call: TRBD2 (6 bases). V shed 3 bases and J shed 0 bases, with 13 bases lying between them. Germline lookup yields CDR1 GTSNPN and CDR2 SVGIG (reference sequence). The CDR3 runs to 15 residues. For the CDR3, the DNA is TGTGCCTGGAGGGGACTCTCCTTGAGCACAGATACGCAGTATTTT. It specifies CAWRGLSLSTDTQYF.

This clonotype was seen ten or more times. The rearrangement links TRBV7-8 to TRBJ2-5; TRBD2 matches at 10 bases. The V gene's germline CDR1 is SGHVS and CDR2 FQNEAQ. V was clipped by 0 bases and J by 5 bases; unmatched bases: 6. There are 16 residues in the CDR3. CDR3 sequence (DNA): TGTGCCAGCAGCTTAGCGCTAGCGGGAGTAGTGGAGACCCAGTACTTC. Translating it yields CASSLALAGVVETQYF.

This clonotype was detected ten times or more. This rearrangement joins TRBV2 to TRBJ2-5; D unclear. CDR1 and CDR2 from the germline V gene are SNHLY and FYNNEI. The CDR3 runs to 14 residues. Trimming took 3 bases from V and 2 from J, leaving 10 bases between them. The CDR3: CASSDPNTQETQYF. CDR3 bases: TGTGCCAGCAGTGACCCCAACACTCAAGAGACCCAGTACTTC. The variable domain in full, completed from reference TRBV2 and TRBJ2-5, reads EPEVTQTPSHQVTQMGQEVILRCVPISNHLYFYWYRQILGQKVEFLVSFYNNEISEKSEIFDDQFSVERPDGSNFTLKIRSTKLEDSAMYFCASSDPNTQETQYFGPGTRLLVL.

V usage is TRBV9 and J usage is TRBJ2-4, with TRBD1 as a possible D gene (5 bases). The ends were cut back, 0 bases at V and 1 base at J, with 8 bases in the middle. Germline CDR1 reads SGDLS; CDR2 reads YYNGEE. The CDR3 runs 15 residues. CDR3 bases: TGTGCCAGCAGCGTAGAAGGGGTTGCCAAAAACATTCAGTACTTC. Its translation is CASSVEGVAKNIQYF.

This clonotype was counted only a few times. The V and J genes are TRBV20-1 and TRBJ1-2; D is undetermined. V gave up 0 bases and J gave up 3 bases, with 8 bases separating them. Germline CDR1 reads DFQATT; CDR2 reads SNEGSKA (reference sequence). The CDR3 is made up of 13 amino acids. The CDR3 DNA is TGCAGTGCTAGAGAAGACGGGGACTATGGCTACACCTTC. Translation gives CSAREDGDYGYTF.

V and J are TRBV29-1 and TRBJ2-7, with 8 bases aligning to TRBD1. The CDR3 consists of 12 residues. Germline trimming cut 5 bases from V and 4 bases from J; bases unmatched to any gene: 4. CDR1 and CDR2 from the germline V gene are SQVTM and ANQGSEA. Here the CDR3 DNA reads TGCAGCGTTCAGGGGGCGAGGTACGAGCAGTACTTC. Its protein is CSVQGARYEQYF.

The rearrangement joins TRBV20-1 to TRBJ2-3, with no clear D. V gave up 1 base and J gave up 12 bases, with 8 bases separating them. Germline CDR1 is DFQATT and CDR2 is SNEGSKA (reference sequence). The CDR3 spans 10 residues. DNA of the CDR3: TGCAGTGCTAGAGTGCTCAATCAGTATTTT. Its protein product is CSARVLNQYF.

This rearrangement joins TRBV20-1 to TRBJ1-1, with D tentatively TRBD1 (6 bases). This CDR3 contains 14 residues. Trimming cost V 5 bases and J 1 base, with 14 bases left between them. Germline V gene sequence: CDR1 DFQATT, CDR2 SNEGSKA (reference sequence). Written as DNA, the CDR3 is TGCAGTGCTCTGGACAGCAACGAGAACACTGAAGCTTTCTTT. Residues: CSALDSNENTEAFF.

This clonotype was picked up many times. This chain joins TRBV11-2 and TRBJ2-5, with 8 bases identical to TRBD2. CDR1 is SGHAT and CDR2 is FQNNGV in the germline V gene. CDR3 length: 14 amino acids. Trimming cost V 6 bases and J 2 bases; bases outside gene matches: 5. This chain's CDR3 is CASRETSGQETQYF. CDR3 bases: TGTGCCAGCAGGGAAACTAGCGGACAAGAGACCCAGTACTTC.

The CDR3 DNA reads TGTGCCAGTAGTTCCAGACCGAGCTACGAGCAGTACTTC. This encodes CASSSRPSYEQYF. The chain carries TRBV19 and TRBJ2-7, with D unclear. CDR3 length: 13 amino acids. Germline CDR1 is LNHDA and CDR2 is SQIVND (reference sequence). V was shortened by 5 bases and J by 3 bases, with 11 bases between the two germline ends.

This clonotype was counted ten times or more. CDR3: CASSLGAGHGYTF. CDR3 in DNA: TGTGCCAGCAGTTTGGGGGCCGGACATGGCTACACCTTC. This sequence joins TRBV27 and TRBJ1-2; TRBD1 is a possible D gene (6 bases). The V end was cut by 3 bases, the J end by 6 bases, with 11 bases between. The CDR3 loop spans 13 amino acids. Germline CDR1 and CDR2: MNHEY and SMNVEV (reference sequence).